This TCR beta chain was obtained from a study of T cell responses to AZD1222 COVID-19 vaccine. Study details: Second-dose intervals near 4 or 12 weeks were combined. Regarding the study as a whole: Per reports, nearly half of all spike-specific TCRs target regions that are unmutated in variants. At baseline, seropositivity was found in only a handful of AZD1222 recipients. Females outnumbered males among donors, who were mostly white British; clonal diversity was possibly underestimated.

Here immunoSEQ multiplex PCR was the method, and the copy in TCRdb shows in-frame clones only, minus some. Here the sample spans about 96,000 clones, around 89% being singletons. Remarks on this clone: Its target is not known.

V lost 0 bases, J lost 8 bases, and 10 bases stayed unmatched. The CDR3 spans 15 residues. The V gene's germline CDR1 is SGHRS and CDR2 YFSETQ. This specimen consisted of peripheral blood, obtained on day 0 of AZD1222 vaccination. J is TRBJ1-2 and V is TRBV5-1; 7 bases are a match to TRBD1. This TCR derives from an adult in good health. The DNA for the CDR3 is TGCGCCAGCAGCTTGGAACTACAGGGGACTGAAGGCTACACCTTC. This encodes CASSLELQGTEGYTF.